Below, 32 T cell receptor beta chains from the same sample are listed, as sequenced in a study of T cells in women clearing cervical HPV infection. The repertoire was sequenced with immunoSEQ multiplex PCR; TCRdb's copy has only in-frame clones and lacks some. Its listing shows roughly 42,000 clones. The sample comprised blood buffy coat. The receptors were sampled from a woman aged 18 to 75 with a cervical HPV16 infection that either progressed to CIN3+ or cleared (not recorded which).

On this clone: Coverage ceases 3 residues before the CDR3 finishes, and the germline J gene fills in the end. The V and J genes are TRBV20-1 and TRBJ2-3, with 8 positions matching TRBD2. Germline assignment: CDR1 DFQATT and CDR2 SNEGSKA (reference sequence). With V trimmed by 1 base and J by 1 base, 4 bases remained unmatched. The CDR3 is made up of 15 amino acids. The sequenced part of the CDR3 DNA is TGCAGTGCTAGAGGAAATAGCGGGGGCACAGATACG. Translating it yields CSARGNSGGTDT. The complete CDR3 sequence is CSARGNSGGTDTQYF.

About this clone: With the read ending 3 residues before the CDR3 end, the germline J gene is used to fill in that end. V usage is TRBV5-1 and J usage is TRBJ2-3; TRBD1 agrees at 10 bases. V was clipped by 0 bases and J by 6 bases; unmatched bases: 7. Looked up from germline, CDR1 is SGHRS and CDR2 is YFSETQ. The CDR3 is 16 residues long. CDR3 protein: CASSLGRTGGMDTQYF. The covered CDR3 bases are TGCGCCAGCAGCTTGGGGAGGACAGGGGGAATGGATACG.

About this clone itself: The sequenced fragment ends 3 residues before the CDR3 boundary, so the rest is inferred from the germline J gene. This chain connects TRBV7-2 to TRBJ1-2; 9 bases line up with TRBD1. V shed 1 base and J 4 bases; nucleotides not matched to a gene: 1. CDR1 is SGHTA and CDR2 is FQGNSA in the germline V gene. The CDR3 is made up of 14 amino acids. CDR3 sequence: CASSLGDRAYGYTF. Partial CDR3 DNA: TGTGCCAGCAGCTTAGGGGACAGGGCCTATGGC.

To note about this clone: The CDR3 extends 3 residues past the end of the read, so its final part is completed from the germline J gene. The J gene is TRBJ1-2, the V gene TRBV5-6; weak D call: TRBD1 (5 bases). CDR3 length equals 15 residues. Trimming shortened V by 0 bases and J by 0 bases, and 9 bases separated the two germline ends. Germline V CDR1 and CDR2: SGHDT, YYEEEE. The sequenced part of the CDR3 DNA is TGTGCCAGCAGCTTGGATGGGGCGACTAACTATGGC. Amino acids: CASSLDGATNYG. The whole CDR3 reads CASSLDGATNYGYTF.

In regard to this clone: The read terminates 3 residues ahead of where the CDR3 ends, so the germline J gene completes it. V gene TRBV6-2 or TRBV6-3 combines with J gene TRBJ2-4; D unresolved. Trimming took off 6 bases at V and 0 bases at J, with 15 bases between the two ends. The CDR3 runs to 16 residues. Germline V gene lookup returns CDR1 MNHEY and CDR2 SVGEGT. CDR3 DNA (partial): TGTGCCAGCAGCGAAGACCCATCGGGAGCCAAAAACATT. Encoded protein: CASSEDPSGAKNI. The complete CDR3 sequence is CASSEDPSGAKNIQYF.

Concerning this clone: Coverage ceases 3 residues before the CDR3 finishes, and the germline J gene fills in the end. This rearrangement joins TRBV19 to TRBJ1-2; D is perhaps TRBD1 (5 bases). Germline CDR1 is LNHDA and CDR2 is SQIVND (reference sequence). The CDR3 is 14 residues long. V dropped 4 bases and J dropped 0 bases, with 9 bases sitting between them. The sequenced CDR3 bases are TGTGCCAGTAGTAGACAGTCAGCTAACTATGGC. This codes for CASSRQSANYG. The entire CDR3 protein is CASSRQSANYGYTF. The full variable domain, its missing parts supplied by reference TRBV19 and TRBJ1-2, is DGGITQSPKYLFRKEGQNVTLSCEQNLNHDAMYWYRQDPGQGLRLIYYSQIVNDFQKGDIAEGYSVSREKKESFPLTVTSAQKNPTAFYLCASSRQSANYGYTFGSGTRLTVV.

A note on this clone: The CDR3 end lies 3 residues beyond the end of the read and is filled in from the germline J gene. This chain connects TRBV5-4 to TRBJ1-2; 9 nucleotides line up with TRBD1. Germline values: CDR1 SGHNT, CDR2 YYREEE (reference sequence). CDR3 length: 15 residues. V was clipped by 4 bases and J by 3 bases; unmatched bases: 7. The CDR3 loop is CASSTRTGADYGYTF. The part of the CDR3 DNA that was read is TGTGCCAGCAGCACCCGGACAGGGGCGGACTATGGC.

Notes on this clone: The CDR3 goes on 3 residues after the read ends, and that part is filled in from the germline J gene. J is TRBJ1-1 and V is TRBV29-1, with a possible D match to TRBD1 (5 bases). V lost 0 bases to trimming and J lost 3 bases, with 20 bases between them. CDR3 size: 17 residues. Germline CDR1 reads SQVTM; CDR2 reads ANQGSEA. CDR3 DNA (partial): TGCAGCGTTGAAGATGCGGACGGGGGGTGGGGACACACTGAA. Translation: CSVEDADGGWGHTE. The whole CDR3 protein reads CSVEDADGGWGHTEAFF.

CDR3 DNA, as far as it was read: TGTGCCAGTAGTTCTGTAGCGGGGGGGCGCTACAATGAG. This gives the protein CASSSVAGGRYNE. The whole CDR3 region reads CASSSVAGGRYNEQFF. J is TRBJ2-1 and V is TRBV19, with 11 bases that match TRBD2. The observed sequence ends 3 residues before the CDR3 terminus, with the missing tail filled in from the germline J gene. The length of the CDR3 is 16 residues. CDR1 and CDR2 (germline): LNHDA, SQIVND (reference sequence). After removal of 5 bases from V and 3 bases from J, the junction contained 6 bases not matched to a gene.

Of note for this clone: The DNA ends 3 residues before the CDR3 does, and the rest of the CDR3 is filled in from the germline J gene. The chain is built from TRBV11-3 and TRBJ2-1, with 9 positions matching TRBD2. Germline trimming cut 2 bases from V and 7 bases from J; bases unmatched to any gene: 6. The V gene's germline CDR1 is SGHNT and CDR2 YENEEA. The CDR3 has 15 residues. CDR3 sequence: CASSLLAGRRNEQFF. The sequenced part of the CDR3 DNA is TGTGCCAGCAGCTTACTAGCGGGGAGGCGGAATGAG.

As for this clone: The read ends 3 residues shy of where the CDR3 ends; the end is completed using the germline J gene. This chain joins TRBV20-1 and TRBJ1-2; TRBD1 matches 9 bases. CDR1 DFQATT and CDR2 SNEGSKA come from the germline V gene (reference sequence). With V trimmed by 1 base and J by 4 bases, 4 bases remained unmatched. CDR3 length: 14 amino acids. CDR3 in amino acids: CSARGATGGYGYTF. The CDR3 bases that were read are TGCAGTGCTAGAGGGGCGACAGGGGGCTATGGC.

Notes on this clone: The CDR3 extends 3 residues past the end of the read, so its final part is completed from the germline J gene. This chain joins TRBV3-1 (or the pseudogene TRBV3-2) and TRBJ1-4; D remains unclear. Trimming pared 1 base from V and 4 bases from J, leaving 13 bases between. CDR3 size: 16 residues. Germline values: CDR1 LGHDT, CDR2 YNNKEL (reference sequence). The CDR3 spells CASSQVETSGNEKLFF. Partial CDR3 DNA: TGTGCCAGCAGCCAAGTCGAGACTTCCGGTAATGAAAAA.

Comments on this clone: The read terminates 3 residues before the CDR3 end, so the remaining end is supplied by the germline J gene. The rearrangement links TRBV5-4 to TRBJ2-7; 7 bases agree with TRBD1. The V and J ends lost 2 bases and 3 bases, in that order; junction bases with no gene match: 5. Per the germline V gene, CDR1 is SGHNT and CDR2 is YYREEE (reference sequence). The CDR3 has 14 residues. This CDR3 reads CASSFDPGGYEQYF. The CDR3 bases that were read are TGTGCCAGCAGCTTCGACCCAGGGGGCTACGAG.

On this clone: The read falls 3 residues short of the CDR3 end, and the missing part is taken from the germline J gene. The chain carries TRBV11-2 and TRBJ2-7, with D perhaps matching TRBD2 (5 bases). V lost 7 bases, J lost 3 bases, and 13 bases lay in between. This CDR3 has 13 amino acids. Germline assignment: CDR1 SGHAT and CDR2 FQNNGV. CDR3 DNA, as far as it was read: TGTGCCAGCACCTGGTTCGGGGTCTACGAG. Residues: CASTWFGVYE. The entire CDR3 reads CASTWFGVYEQYF.

Concerning this clone: The read ends 3 residues shy of where the CDR3 ends; the end is completed using the germline J gene. The V call is TRBV5-6, the J call TRBJ2-5; D might be TRBD2 (5 bases). This CDR3 has 13 amino acids. CDR1 is SGHDT and CDR2 is YYEEEE in the germline V gene. The V end was cut by 6 bases, the J end by 2 bases, with 11 bases between. The part of the CDR3 DNA that was read is TGTGCCAGCATGCCGACTACACAAGAGACC. It translates to CASMPTTQET. The whole CDR3 sequence is CASMPTTQETQYF. Together with reference TRBV5-6 and TRBJ2-5, the CDR3 gives the full variable domain: DAGVTQSPTHLIKTRGQQVTLRCSPKSGHDTVSWYQQALGQGPQFIFQYYEEEERQRGNFPDRFSGHQFPNYSSELNVNALLLGDSALYLCASMPTTQETQYFGPGTRLLVL.

Concerning this clone: The missing CDR3 end, 3 residues past where the read stops, is filled in from the germline J gene. The chain combines TRBV2 with TRBJ1-5; TRBD1 might be the D (5 bases). The V end lost 8 bases, the J end lost 2 bases, and 13 bases lay between the germline ends. Germline-derived CDR1 and CDR2 are SNHLY and FYNNEI. This CDR3 has 14 amino acids. This CDR3 reads CASWAGGGNQPQHF. Partial CDR3 DNA: TGTGCCAGCTGGGCGGGGGGTGGCAATCAGCCC.

Regarding this clone: The observed sequence ends 3 residues before the CDR3 terminus, with the missing tail filled in from the germline J gene. Additional DNA sequences in this sample encode the identical CDR3. The rearrangement links TRBV7-9 to TRBJ2-5; no firm D call. Trimming left V 1 base short and J 2 bases short, with 5 bases between. CDR3 length equals 13 residues. Germline loops: CDR1 SEHNR, CDR2 FQNEAQ (reference sequence). The CDR3 loop is CASSLGGQETQYF. Partial CDR3 DNA: TGTGCCAGCAGCTTAGGAGGTCAAGAGACC.

In the case of this clone: The observed sequence ends 3 residues before the CDR3 terminus, with the missing tail filled in from the germline J gene. This rearrangement joins TRBV20-1 to TRBJ2-3; D is possibly TRBD1 or TRBD2 (7 bases each). From germline, CDR1 is DFQATT and CDR2 SNEGSKA (reference sequence). The CDR3 covers 15 residues. V shed 6 bases and J shed 4 bases, with 20 bases lying between them. CDR3 region: CSAQVVQGRADTQYF. The sequenced CDR3 bases are TGCAGTGCCCAAGTTGTACAGGGGAGGGCAGATACG.

The CDR3 sequence is CASSPGRYQPQHF. The sequenced part of the CDR3 DNA is TGTGCCAGCTCTCCGGGTCGTTATCAGCCC. The V gene is TRBV12-3 or TRBV12-4, the J gene TRBJ1-5; no definite D call. The CDR3 extends 3 residues past the end of the read, so its final part is completed from the germline J gene. Trimming left V 8 bases short and J 5 bases short, with 13 bases between. The CDR3 has 13 amino acids.

Comment on this clone: The CDR3 end is not reached by the read, which stops 3 residues before it; the germline J gene fills it in. The chain recombines TRBV10-3 with TRBJ1-2; 7 positions match TRBD1. Trimming removed 4 bases from V and 2 bases from J; junction bases left unmatched: 4. The germline CDR1 and CDR2 sequences are ENHRY and SYGVKD. The CDR3 extends over 14 amino acids. The CDR3 is CAISGRQGNYGYTF. Incomplete CDR3 DNA: TGTGCCATCAGTGGACGACAGGGAAACTATGGC.

As regards this clone: Its ends do not fully match the called genes, so a read error is possible. The sequenced part of the CDR3 DNA is TGCAGTGCTGGAGACTCCGGGACAGGAGAGACC. It codes for CSAGDSGTGET. The entire CDR3 is CSAGDSGTGETQYF. This chain uses TRBV20-1 with TRBJ2-5; TRBD1 matches at 8 bases. The CDR3 end falls 3 residues outside the read, so it is completed with the germline J gene. This CDR3 has 14 amino acids. Germline V lookup: CDR1 DFQATT, CDR2 SNEGSKA (reference sequence).

Note on this clone: The read is 3 residues too short to cover the CDR3 end, so that end is filled in from the germline J gene. The rearrangement joins TRBV30 to TRBJ1-4, with TRBD1 matching 7 bases. Germline-derived CDR1 and CDR2 are GTSNPN and SVGIG (reference sequence). The CDR3 loop spans 12 amino acids. The trim removed 3 bases at V and 8 bases at J, leaving 3 bases unmatched. CDR3 residues: CAWRTGREKLFF. The CDR3 bases that were read are TGTGCCTGGAGGACAGGGAGGGAAAAA. Based on the CDR3 plus reference TRBV30 and TRBJ1-4, the full variable domain is SQTIHQWPATLVQPVGSPLSLECTVEGTSNPNLYWYRQAAGRGLQLLFYSVGIGQISSEVPQNLSASRPQDRQFILSSKKLLLSDSGFYLCAWRTGREKLFFGSGTQLSVL.

Worth noting for this clone: The read ends 3 residues before the CDR3 terminus; that terminus is restored from the germline J gene. The chain links TRBV5-1 to TRBJ2-3; 9 nucleotides line up with TRBD1. The CDR3 is made up of 14 amino acids. J gave up 6 bases and V 5 bases, and 7 bases lay outside the gene matches. Per germline, CDR1 SGHRS and CDR2 YFSETQ. The sequenced CDR3 bases are TGCGCCAGCAGTTACGGGACAGGGACCGATACG. Its translation: CASSYGTGTDT. The entire CDR3 sequence reads CASSYGTGTDTQYF.

A note on this clone: The sequence runs out 3 residues before the end of the CDR3; the remainder is reconstructed from the germline J gene. This chain joins TRBV19 and TRBJ1-2, with 7 nucleotides matching TRBD1. This CDR3 spans 17 amino acids. The germline V gene encodes CDR1 LNHDA and CDR2 SQIVND (reference sequence). V lost 6 bases to trimming and J lost 5 bases; unmatched junction nucleotides: 18. Partial CDR3 DNA: TGTGCCAGTAGCCAAAAAGGCAGGGGGGTTGGGGTATATGGC. Amino acids: CASSQKGRGVGVYG. The complete CDR3 sequence is CASSQKGRGVGVYGYTF.

In the case of this clone: The CDR3 is cut off 3 residues early in the read; its end comes from the germline J gene. The rearrangement uses TRBV2 and TRBJ1-2; no definite D call. V shed 2 bases and J shed 4 bases, with 14 bases lying between them. This CDR3 spans 15 amino acids. The V gene's germline CDR1 is SNHLY and CDR2 FYNNEI. The CDR3 is CASSESGFEVYGYTF. CDR3 DNA, as far as it was read: TGTGCCAGCAGTGAATCGGGGTTCGAGGTCTATGGC.

About this clone: One junction end does not reproduce the germline sequence, and a read error may be involved. The read gets to within 3 residues of the CDR3 end, and the germline J gene fills in the rest. V and J are TRBV11-3 and TRBJ2-5, with 8 bases fitting TRBD2. This CDR3 is 15 amino acids long. Per germline, CDR1 SGHNT and CDR2 YENEEA. The sequenced part of the CDR3 DNA is TGTGCCAGCAGCACTCGCGGGGGGAACCAAGGGACC. Protein product: CASSTRGGNQGT. The whole CDR3 sequence is CASSTRGGNQGTQYF.

Notes on this clone: The CDR3 end falls 3 residues outside the read, so it is completed with the germline J gene. The chain joins TRBV19 to TRBJ1-3; tentatively, D is TRBD1 (5 bases). The CDR3 consists of 14 residues. Trimming shortened V by 7 bases and J by 4 bases, and 14 bases separated the two germline ends. CDR1 is LNHDA, CDR2 SQIVND, per germline (reference sequence). The sequenced part of the CDR3 DNA is TGTGCCAGTAACGCTCTGAGGGGAGGAAACACC. Amino acid sequence: CASNALRGGNT. The full CDR3 is CASNALRGGNTIYF. Based on the CDR3 plus reference TRBV19 and TRBJ1-3, the full variable domain is DGGITQSPKYLFRKEGQNVTLSCEQNLNHDAMYWYRQDPGQGLRLIYYSQIVNDFQKGDIAEGYSVSREKKESFPLTVTSAQKNPTAFYLCASNALRGGNTIYFGEGSWLTVV.

Comment on this clone: The read terminates 3 residues ahead of where the CDR3 ends, so the germline J gene completes it. V is TRBV2 and J is TRBJ1-2; 9 bases agree with TRBD1. The CDR3 contains 15 residues. Looked up from germline, CDR1 is SNHLY and CDR2 is FYNNEI. Partial CDR3 DNA: TGTGCCAGCACCTTAATAACAGGGGGCAAAGGAGGC. Translation gives CASTLITGGKGG. The full CDR3 is CASTLITGGKGGYTF. Drawing the rest from reference TRBV2 and TRBJ1-2, the complete variable domain is EPEVTQTPSHQVTQMGQEVILRCVPISNHLYFYWYRQILGQKVEFLVSFYNNEISEKSEIFDDQFSVERPDGSNFTLKIRSTKLEDSAMYFCASTLITGGKGGYTFGSGTRLTVV.

About this clone: The read ends 3 residues before the CDR3 terminus; that terminus is restored from the germline J gene. The chain has TRBV30 and TRBJ2-3; 10 bases are a match to TRBD2. Germline CDR1 is GTSNPN and CDR2 is SVGIG (reference sequence). V trimming: 1 base; J trimming: 0 bases; junction bases outside the gene matches: 16. The CDR3 length is 20 residues. The DNA read from the CDR3 is TGTGCCTGGAGTGAACGAACCGTAGCGGGGGGACCCACTAGCACAGATACG. It encodes CAWSERTVAGGPTSTDT. The CDR3 in its entirety is CAWSERTVAGGPTSTDTQYF.

Concerning this clone itself: The read is 3 residues too short to cover the CDR3 end, so that end is filled in from the germline J gene. This chain connects TRBV5-1 to TRBJ2-3; D remains unclear. Trimming shortened V by 4 bases and J by 1 base, and 13 bases separated the two germline ends. The CDR3 contains 15 residues. CDR1 and CDR2 (germline): SGHRS, YFSETQ. The covered CDR3 bases are TGCGCCAGCAGCCTGAGTCGGCAGGGCACAGATACG. This gives the protein CASSLSRQGTDT. The entire CDR3 sequence reads CASSLSRQGTDTQYF.

Remarks on this clone: The read stops 3 residues short of the end of the CDR3; the missing end is completed from the germline J gene. The rearrangement links TRBV5-4 to TRBJ2-7, with TRBD1 as a possible D gene (5 bases). V was trimmed by 3 bases and J by 1 base, leaving 8 bases between them. The CDR3 length is 13 residues. Germline V gives CDR1 SGHNT, CDR2 YYREEE (reference sequence). CDR3 residues: CASSSDRSYEQYF. The sequenced CDR3 bases are TGTGCCAGCAGCTCAGACAGATCCTACGAG.

As to this clone: The CDR3 end falls 3 residues outside the read, so it is completed with the germline J gene. The chain carries TRBV2 and TRBJ1-4; TRBD1 agrees at 7 bases. Germline V gene data show CDR1 as SNHLY and CDR2 as FYNNEI. V trimming: 3 bases; J trimming: 5 bases; junction bases outside the gene matches: 3. The CDR3 loop spans 14 amino acids. The CDR3 sequence is CASSDGTVNEKLFF. The sequenced CDR3 bases are TGTGCCAGCAGTGACGGGACAGTCAATGAAAAA.